Below are 3 T cell receptor beta chains sequenced from a single sample in a study of CD8+CD57+ T cells in acquired aplastic anemia. It was genomic DNA that served as the template for profiling TCR beta VDJ and CDR3. One entry per CDR3 protein results from TCRdb running MiXCR on the reads. The sample carries under 200,000 distinct CDR3 sequences, 48% recorded once. All sequencing subjects had displayed CD8+CD57+ cell expansion on flow cytometry. Sequencing was performed on sorted CD4+, CD8+, or CD8+CD57+ T cells (not recorded which) from PBMCs. The source is a human donor with aplastic anemia.

The sample holds many counts of this clonotype. The chain carries TRBV12-3 or TRBV12-4 and TRBJ1-2, with D tentatively TRBD1 (5 bases). With 4 bases removed from V and 3 bases from J, the gap between germline ends came to 18 bases. The CDR3 runs 16 residues. This CDR3 is CASSYGHAVQYYGYTF. CDR3 bases: TGTGCCAGCAGTTACGGACACGCCGTGCAGTACTATGGCTACACCTTC.

The gene calls are TRBV28 and TRBJ1-6; D remains unclear. Germline lookup yields CDR1 MDHEN and CDR2 SYDVKM. The germline V and J ends were trimmed by 1 base and 7 bases, with 5 bases remaining between them. The CDR3 spans 13 residues. The DNA of the CDR3 is TGTGCCAGCAGTTTATTACGGAATTCACCCCTCCACTTT. Translating it yields CASSLLRNSPLHF.

The chain uses TRBV2 and TRBJ2-1; either TRBD1 or TRBD2 may supply D (6 bases each). V lost 6 bases, J lost 5 bases, and 17 bases lay in between. The CDR3 is 15 amino acids. CDR1 and CDR2 from the germline V gene are SNHLY and FYNNEI. CDR3 sequence: CASRRGGGGDNEQFF. The CDR3 coding sequence is TGTGCCAGCAGGAGAGGAGGGGGAGGAGACAATGAGCAGTTCTTC.